This is a list of T cell receptor beta chains from one sample in a study of blood T cell repertoires in COVID-19. The method was immunoSEQ multiplex PCR; TCRdb's version includes in-frame clones alone and lacks a portion of them. This sample carries tens of thousands of clones, about 78% of them seen once, and the ten largest clones take around an eighth. The sample consisted of peripheral blood. These TCRs come from an elderly man with acute or convalescent COVID-19. Both conserved end residues are part of each CDR3. The order of the fields is J gene, D gene, clone size, V gene, CDR3 DNA, CDR3 protein. The D gene is left open where the match is weak. A clone size is listed for some rows: how often the clone was seen (once, few, many), or a class if it is expanded.

J gene: TRBJ2-6; D gene: .; clone size: .; V gene: TRBV5-1; CDR3 DNA: TGCGCCAGCAGCTTGGCTACAGGGACTGGGGCCAACGTCCTGACTTTC; CDR3 protein: CASSLATGTGANVLTF
J gene: TRBJ2-2; D gene: .; clone size: .; V gene: TRBV9; CDR3 DNA: TGTGCCAGCAGTGGCGGCGGCACAAACACCGGGGAGCTGTTTTTT; CDR3 protein: CASSGGGTNTGELFF
J gene: TRBJ2-3; D gene: TRBD2; clone size: .; V gene: TRBV27; CDR3 DNA: TGTGCCAGCAGTTCCTGGACTAGCGGGAGGGCCACAGATACGCAGTATTTT; CDR3 protein: CASSSWTSGRATDTQYF
J gene: TRBJ2-3; D gene: .; clone size: .; V gene: TRBV4-1; CDR3 DNA: TGCGCCAGCAGCCAGAACAGGGTTCTAACAGATACGCAGTATTTT; CDR3 protein: CASSQNRVLTDTQYF
J gene: TRBJ1-2; D gene: TRBD1; clone size: .; V gene: TRBV5-6; CDR3 DNA: TGTGCCAGCAGATTTCGACAGGGCAGAGACCTCTATGGCTACACCTTC; CDR3 protein: CASRFRQGRDLYGYTF
J gene: TRBJ2-7; D gene: .; clone size: .; V gene: TRBV2; CDR3 DNA: TGTGCCAGCAAGAGAGAGGACTACTACGAGCAGTACTTC; CDR3 protein: CASKREDYYEQYF
J gene: TRBJ2-3; D gene: .; clone size: once; V gene: TRBV3-1/TRBV3-2; CDR3 DNA: TGTGCCAGCAGCCAAGAGAGGGCCACTTTCCACACAGATACGCAGTATTTT; CDR3 protein: CASSQERATFHTDTQYF
J gene: TRBJ2-5; D gene: TRBD1; clone size: once; V gene: TRBV28; CDR3 DNA: TGTGCCAGCAGAACAGGGGTTCGGGAGACCCAGTACTTC; CDR3 protein: CASRTGVRETQYF
J gene: TRBJ1-2; D gene: .; clone size: .; V gene: TRBV2; CDR3 DNA: TGTGCCAGCAGTGAAGAAAGGGGTAACTATGGCTACACCTTC; CDR3 protein: CASSEERGNYGYTF
J gene: TRBJ1-4; D gene: .; clone size: .; V gene: TRBV11-2; CDR3 DNA: TGTGCCAGCAGCTTAATATTGTGGGGGGGAAATGAAAAACTGTTTTTT; CDR3 protein: CASSLILWGGNEKLFF
J gene: TRBJ1-1; D gene: .; clone size: few; V gene: TRBV12-3/TRBV12-4; CDR3 DNA: TGTGCCAGCAGTGTAGGCCGGGGTAGAGCTTTCTTT; CDR3 protein: CASSVGRGRAFF
J gene: TRBJ1-3; D gene: .; clone size: .; V gene: TRBV5-6; CDR3 DNA: TGTGCCAGCAGTCCAGACAGCTATGGAAACACCATATATTTT; CDR3 protein: CASSPDSYGNTIYF
J gene: TRBJ2-7; D gene: .; clone size: .; V gene: TRBV11-2; CDR3 DNA: TGTGCCAGCAGCTTAGTGGCCAGTTCTGCCTACGAGCAGTACTTC; CDR3 protein: CASSLVASSAYEQYF
J gene: TRBJ1-2; D gene: TRBD1; clone size: once; V gene: TRBV6-6; CDR3 DNA: TGTGCCAGCAGTTACGGTGTCCAGGGACAGTATGGCTACACCTTC; CDR3 protein: CASSYGVQGQYGYTF
J gene: TRBJ2-2; D gene: .; clone size: .; V gene: TRBV5-4; CDR3 DNA: TGTGCCAGCAGCCCGCCCCCGGGTAACACCGGGGAGCTGTTTTTT; CDR3 protein: CASSPPPGNTGELFF
J gene: TRBJ2-7; D gene: .; clone size: once; V gene: TRBV30; CDR3 DNA: TGTGCCTGGAGTTTAGAGGGGGACTCCTACGAGCAGTACTTC; CDR3 protein: CAWSLEGDSYEQYF
J gene: TRBJ2-7; D gene: TRBD1; clone size: .; V gene: TRBV24-1; CDR3 DNA: TGTGCCACCAGTGATCCGGGACAGGGGGCATACGAGCAGTACTTC; CDR3 protein: CATSDPGQGAYEQYF
J gene: TRBJ1-4; D gene: .; clone size: .; V gene: TRBV29-1; CDR3 DNA: TGCAGTGTGGGGTTGACAGCTGCAACTAATGAAAAACTGTTTTTT; CDR3 protein: CSVGLTAATNEKLFF
J gene: TRBJ1-1; D gene: .; clone size: once; V gene: TRBV19; CDR3 DNA: TGTGCCAGTAGTGGACAGTTGAACACTGAAGCTTTCTTT; CDR3 protein: CASSGQLNTEAFF
J gene: TRBJ2-7; D gene: TRBD1; clone size: few; V gene: TRBV11-2; CDR3 DNA: TGTGCCAGCAGCCAGACAGGGGTCGGGCAGTACTTC; CDR3 protein: CASSQTGVGQYF
J gene: TRBJ2-3; D gene: .; clone size: .; V gene: TRBV2; CDR3 DNA: TGTGCCAGCAGTGAAGCCGGGGGTGAAGATACGCAGTATTTT; CDR3 protein: CASSEAGGEDTQYF
J gene: TRBJ1-3; D gene: .; clone size: .; V gene: TRBV27; CDR3 DNA: TGTGCCAGCAGTTTGGGGGGGCCCGTGGACACCATATATTTT; CDR3 protein: CASSLGGPVDTIYF
J gene: TRBJ2-2; D gene: TRBD2; clone size: .; V gene: TRBV12-3/TRBV12-4; CDR3 DNA: TGTGCCAGCAGCCGGACTAGTCCCGGGGAGCTGTTTTTT; CDR3 protein: CASSRTSPGELFF
J gene: TRBJ1-2; D gene: .; clone size: .; V gene: TRBV11-1; CDR3 DNA: TGTGCCAGCAGCTTAGACGGTCGTAATGGCTACACCTTC; CDR3 protein: CASSLDGRNGYTF
J gene: TRBJ1-1; D gene: TRBD1; clone size: .; V gene: TRBV11-3; CDR3 DNA: TGTGCCAGCAGCTTACCCGACAGGGGGCACACTGAAGCTTTCTTT; CDR3 protein: CASSLPDRGHTEAFF
J gene: TRBJ2-7; D gene: .; clone size: many; V gene: TRBV10-2; CDR3 DNA: TGCGCCAGCAGTTGGACAGATACCTACGAGCAGTACTTC; CDR3 protein: CASSWTDTYEQYF
J gene: TRBJ2-1; D gene: TRBD2; clone size: .; V gene: TRBV11-3; CDR3 DNA: TGTGCCAGCAGCTTATTTAGCGGGAGTAGGAATGAGCAGTTCTTC; CDR3 protein: CASSLFSGSRNEQFF
J gene: TRBJ2-1; D gene: .; clone size: .; V gene: TRBV21-1; CDR3 DNA: TGTGCCAGCAGCATAACCGGGACTAGATTTGATGATGAGCAGTTCTTC; CDR3 protein: CASSITGTRFDDEQFF
J gene: TRBJ1-1; D gene: TRBD1; clone size: .; V gene: TRBV5-6; CDR3 DNA: TGTGCCAGCAGCAAGGGACAGCAGAACACTGAAGCTTTCTTT; CDR3 protein: CASSKGQQNTEAFF
J gene: TRBJ1-1; D gene: TRBD1; clone size: .; V gene: TRBV5-4; CDR3 DNA: TGTGCCAGCAGCTTAAAGCGACAGGGGAACACTGAAGCTTTCTTT; CDR3 protein: CASSLKRQGNTEAFF
J gene: TRBJ1-2; D gene: TRBD1; clone size: .; V gene: TRBV10-3; CDR3 DNA: TGTGCCATCAGTGAGGGCAGGGGGCCTTATGGCTACACCTTC; CDR3 protein: CAISEGRGPYGYTF
J gene: TRBJ2-3; D gene: TRBD2; clone size: .; V gene: TRBV6-1; CDR3 DNA: TGTGCCAGCAGTGAAAGCGGGGGCCGGGGAGATACGCAGTATTTT; CDR3 protein: CASSESGGRGDTQYF
J gene: TRBJ1-6; D gene: .; clone size: .; V gene: TRBV2; CDR3 DNA: TGTGCCAGCAGTGGACGACAGGCCGATGATAATTCACCCCTCCACTTT; CDR3 protein: CASSGRQADDNSPLHF
J gene: TRBJ1-5; D gene: .; clone size: .; V gene: TRBV5-1; CDR3 DNA: TGCGCCAGCAGCTTGGAAGGGAGTCAGCCCCAGCATTTT; CDR3 protein: CASSLEGSQPQHF
J gene: TRBJ1-6; D gene: .; clone size: .; V gene: TRBV30; CDR3 DNA: TGTGCCTGGAGTGTAGGGGATAATTCACCCCTCCACTTT; CDR3 protein: CAWSVGDNSPLHF
J gene: TRBJ1-3; D gene: TRBD1; clone size: .; V gene: TRBV4-1; CDR3 DNA: TGCGCCAGCAGCCAAGACCGGGACAGCTATGGAAACACCATATATTTT; CDR3 protein: CASSQDRDSYGNTIYF
J gene: TRBJ1-3; D gene: .; clone size: .; V gene: TRBV27; CDR3 DNA: TGTGCCAGCAGGCCAGGGTTTCTCTCCAACACCATATATTTT; CDR3 protein: CASRPGFLSNTIYF
J gene: TRBJ1-1; D gene: TRBD1; clone size: .; V gene: TRBV10-3; CDR3 DNA: TGTGCCATCAGCTCCGGGACAGGGGGCACTGAAGCTTTCTTT; CDR3 protein: CAISSGTGGTEAFF
J gene: TRBJ2-1; D gene: TRBD2; clone size: .; V gene: TRBV9; CDR3 DNA: TGTGCCAGCAGCGTGGCTAGCGGGAGGGGGGGCTCCTACAATGAGCAGTTCTTC; CDR3 protein: CASSVASGRGGSYNEQFF
J gene: TRBJ1-1; D gene: .; clone size: .; V gene: TRBV3-1/TRBV3-2; CDR3 DNA: TGTGCCAGCAGCCAAGCAAGCAGGGGGAACACTGAAGCTTTCTTT; CDR3 protein: CASSQASRGNTEAFF
J gene: TRBJ2-7; D gene: TRBD1; clone size: .; V gene: TRBV5-1; CDR3 DNA: TGCGCCAGCAGCTTGGGGCACAGACAGGGGGCACGCGACGAGCAGTACTTC; CDR3 protein: CASSLGHRQGARDEQYF